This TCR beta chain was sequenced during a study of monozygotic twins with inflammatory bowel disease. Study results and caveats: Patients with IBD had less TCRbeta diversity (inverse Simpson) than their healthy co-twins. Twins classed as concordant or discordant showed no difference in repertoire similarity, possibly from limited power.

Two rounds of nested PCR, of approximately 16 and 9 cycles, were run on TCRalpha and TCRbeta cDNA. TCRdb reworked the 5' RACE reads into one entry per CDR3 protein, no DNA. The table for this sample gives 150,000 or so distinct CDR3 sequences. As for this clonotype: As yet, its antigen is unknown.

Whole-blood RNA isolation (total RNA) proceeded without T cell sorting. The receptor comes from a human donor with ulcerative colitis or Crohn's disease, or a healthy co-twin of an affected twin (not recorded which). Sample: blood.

The CDR3 loop is CSARRELGPPGELFF. The chain combines TRBV20-1 with TRBJ2-2; TCRdb selects TRBD2, and the lack of DNA leaves this call unchecked. This CDR3 is built from 15 residues. Germline CDR1 DFQATT, CDR2 SNEGSKA (reference sequence).